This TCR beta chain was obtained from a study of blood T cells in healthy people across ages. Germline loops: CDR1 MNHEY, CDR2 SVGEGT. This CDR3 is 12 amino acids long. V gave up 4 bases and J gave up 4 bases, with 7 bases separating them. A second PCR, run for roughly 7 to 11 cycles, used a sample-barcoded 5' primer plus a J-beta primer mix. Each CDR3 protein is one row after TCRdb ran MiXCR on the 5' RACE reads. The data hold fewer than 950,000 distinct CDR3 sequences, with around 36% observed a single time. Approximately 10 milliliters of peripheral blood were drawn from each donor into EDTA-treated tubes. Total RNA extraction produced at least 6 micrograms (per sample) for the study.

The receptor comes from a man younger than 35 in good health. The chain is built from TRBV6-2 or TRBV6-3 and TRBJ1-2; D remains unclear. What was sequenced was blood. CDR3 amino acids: CASSLSPYGYTF. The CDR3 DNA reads TGTGCCAGCAGTTTATCGCCCTATGGCTACACCTTC.